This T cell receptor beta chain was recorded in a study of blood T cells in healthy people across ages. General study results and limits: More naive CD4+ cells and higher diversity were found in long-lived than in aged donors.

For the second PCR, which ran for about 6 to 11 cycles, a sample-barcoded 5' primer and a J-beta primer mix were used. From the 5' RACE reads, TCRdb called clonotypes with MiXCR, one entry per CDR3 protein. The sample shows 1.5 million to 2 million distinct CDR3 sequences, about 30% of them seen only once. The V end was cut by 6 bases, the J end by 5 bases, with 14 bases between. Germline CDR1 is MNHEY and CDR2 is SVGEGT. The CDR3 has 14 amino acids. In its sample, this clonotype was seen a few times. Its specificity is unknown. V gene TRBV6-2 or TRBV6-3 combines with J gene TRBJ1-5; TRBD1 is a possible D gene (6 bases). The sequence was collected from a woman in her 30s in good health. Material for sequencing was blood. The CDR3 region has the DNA TGTGCCAGCAGGGGAGGGGGACGGTATCAGCCCCAGCATTTT. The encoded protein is CASRGGGRYQPQHF.